This is a list of T cell receptor beta chains from one sample in a study of cytomegalovirus exposure and HLA in healthy donors. Using immunoSEQ multiplex PCR, the repertoire was profiled, and TCRdb retains in-frame clones only, with some absent. The data show 90,000 to 120,000 clones, with approximately 73% seen just once and 7.8% held by the top ten. Specimen: PBMCs. These receptors originate from a man aged 25-45 years in good health and CMV-seronegative. CDR3s include the opening cysteine and the closing phenylalanine or tryptophan. D genes are given only for firm matches. Part of the rows lack a size; the others show once, few, many or a class for expanded clones.

d_call	v_call	j_call	clone_size	cdr3_nt	cdr3_aa
NA	TRBV2	TRBJ2-5	NA	TGTGCCAGCAGTGATGCCAGGGACCAAGAGACCCAGTACTTC	CASSDARDQETQYF
NA	TRBV30	TRBJ2-5	NA	TGTGCCTGGAGTAATCTTGTTGCGGTCCAAGAGACCCAGTACTTC	CAWSNLVAVQETQYF
TRBD1	TRBV15	TRBJ2-7	NA	TGTGCCACCAGCAGAGCTCCGAACCGGGACAGCTATCTTTACGAGCAGTACTTC	CATSRAPNRDSYLYEQYF
TRBD1	TRBV29-1	TRBJ2-7	NA	TGCAGCGTGGCGACAGGGTCCTCCTACGAGCAGTACTTC	CSVATGSSYEQYF
NA	TRBV20-1	TRBJ1-2	NA	TGCAGTGGGGCAGGGGACTATGGCTACACCTTC	CSGAGDYGYTF
NA	TRBV6-5	TRBJ2-7	NA	TGTGCCAGCAGGCGGTCTTTGTTGGGCTACGAGCAGTACTTC	CASRRSLLGYEQYF
NA	TRBV7-9	TRBJ1-2	few	TGTGCCAGCAGCTCAGAGGTGAACTATGGCTACACCTTC	CASSSEVNYGYTF
NA	TRBV7-8	TRBJ2-1	NA	TGTGCCAGCAGCCTGAGCAGGGTCAATGAGCAGTTCTTC	CASSLSRVNEQFF
NA	TRBV6-6	TRBJ2-1	NA	TGTGCCAGCAGGGTACCGAGCTCCTACAATGAGCAGTTCTTC	CASRVPSSYNEQFF
NA	TRBV5-1	TRBJ2-1	NA	TGCGCCAGCAGCTTGGCAGGGGAAGGCTACAATGAGCAGTTCTTC	CASSLAGEGYNEQFF
TRBD1	TRBV12-5	TRBJ1-1	few	TGTGCTAGTGGTTTGGCGCCTCAGGGGGCTGGTGAAGCTTTCTTT	CASGLAPQGAGEAFF
TRBD2	TRBV7-9	TRBJ2-3	few	TGTGCCAGCAGCTCGCTAGCGGTGGGGGTCACAGATACGCAGTATTTT	CASSSLAVGVTDTQYF
NA	TRBV5-1	TRBJ2-7	NA	TGCGCCAGCAGCTCCACCCCGGACAGATACGAGCAGTACTTC	CASSSTPDRYEQYF
TRBD2	TRBV4-1	TRBJ2-7	NA	TGCGCCAGCAGCCAAGATTCTAGCGGGAGGGCCTACGAGCAGTACTTC	CASSQDSSGRAYEQYF
NA	TRBV7-8	TRBJ1-3	NA	TGTGCCAGCAGCTTAGATTATCTTTCGTCCAGCTCTGGAAACACCATATATTTT	CASSLDYLSSSSGNTIYF
TRBD2	TRBV10-1	TRBJ2-1	NA	TGCGCCAGCAGTGAGACTAGCGGGAGGTTAAGTGAGCAGTTCTTC	CASSETSGRLSEQFF
NA	TRBV11-2	TRBJ2-3	NA	TGTGCCAGCAGCAGTCGGACAGCCACAGATACGCAGTATTTT	CASSSRTATDTQYF
NA	TRBV2	TRBJ1-2	NA	TGTGCCAGCAGTGTCGGGGTCGAGGGCTACACCTTC	CASSVGVEGYTF
TRBD1	TRBV10-3	TRBJ2-5	NA	TGTGCCATCAGTGGGGGGGACAGGGTCCAAGAGACCCAGTACTTC	CAISGGDRVQETQYF
TRBD1	TRBV7-6	TRBJ2-5	NA	TGTGCCAGCAGCCCCGCCGGGACAGGGAGTGGGAAAACCCAGTACTTC	CASSPAGTGSGKTQYF
TRBD2	TRBV15	TRBJ2-7	NA	TGTGCCACCAGCACGACCTTCACTAGCGGGATTGGCGAGCAGTACTTC	CATSTTFTSGIGEQYF
NA	TRBV5-4	TRBJ1-2	NA	TGTGCCAGCAGCTTGGTACAGAGCTATGGCTACACCTTC	CASSLVQSYGYTF
NA	TRBV2	TRBJ2-7	few	TGTGCCAGCAGTGAAAAGGCAGGTACCTACGAGCAGTACTTC	CASSEKAGTYEQYF
NA	TRBV5-1	TRBJ1-1	NA	TGCGCCAGCAGCTTGGTTACGGCTAGTATCGGGTCGAACACTGAAGCTTTCTTT	CASSLVTASIGSNTEAFF
NA	TRBV28	TRBJ2-6	NA	TGTGCCAGCGAATCCTTCGCGGGACCCTCTGGGGCCAACGTCCTGACTTTC	CASESFAGPSGANVLTF
NA	TRBV29-1	TRBJ2-2	NA	TGCAGCGTTGGGTGGGCCCCTAGCCGGGAGCTGTTTTTT	CSVGWAPSRELFF
NA	TRBV11-2	TRBJ2-3	NA	TGTGCCAGCAGCCTGTTCGGAGGGGAGACAGATACGCAGTATTTT	CASSLFGGETDTQYF
NA	TRBV7-6	TRBJ2-1	NA	TGTGCCAGCAGCTTTAGCTTAGGCGGGAAGTTTTACAATGAGCAGTTCTTC	CASSFSLGGKFYNEQFF
NA	TRBV7-3	TRBJ1-1	NA	TGTGCCAGCAGCTCGACTCTGGGGAACACTGAAGCTTTCTTT	CASSSTLGNTEAFF
NA	TRBV29-1	TRBJ2-3	NA	TGCAGCGTTGAACCCCTACAGGGAAGCACAGATACGCAGTATTTT	CSVEPLQGSTDTQYF
TRBD2	TRBV30	TRBJ2-1	NA	TGTGCCTGGAACGCGGGACTAGCGGGAGTCAATGAGCAGTTCTTC	CAWNAGLAGVNEQFF
TRBD2	TRBV10-3	TRBJ2-3	NA	TGTGCCATCAGTGAGTCGAGCGGGGCCGGGGCAGATACGCAGTATTTT	CAISESSGAGADTQYF
NA	TRBV11-2	TRBJ2-5	NA	TGTGCCAGCAGCCCTAACAGGGCCGAGACCCAGTACTTC	CASSPNRAETQYF
TRBD1	TRBV7-9	TRBJ1-1	NA	TGTGCCAGCAGCCAGAAGGCCGGGACAGGGGACCCTTTCTTT	CASSQKAGTGDPFF
TRBD2	TRBV5-4	TRBJ2-3	NA	TGTGCCAGCAGCTCTAGCGGGGCGACAGATACGCAGTATTTT	CASSSSGATDTQYF
TRBD1	TRBV29-1	TRBJ2-1	NA	TGCAGCGTTGTCGGGACAGGGGCGGCCACCGCCTACAATGAGCAGTTCTTC	CSVVGTGAATAYNEQFF
NA	TRBV30	TRBJ2-7	NA	TGTGCCTGGAGTGGTCACTACGAGCAGTACTTC	CAWSGHYEQYF
TRBD2	TRBV28	TRBJ2-2	NA	TGTGCCAGCAGCCCTCATGGGACTAGCGGGAGGTTAGGTGCGAACACCGGGGAGCTGTTTTTT	CASSPHGTSGRLGANTGELFF
TRBD2	TRBV7-9	TRBJ2-2	NA	TGTGCCAGCAGCGAACGGACTAGCGGGAACACCGGGGAGCTGTTTTTT	CASSERTSGNTGELFF
NA	TRBV5-1	TRBJ2-1	once	TGCGCCAGCAGCTTGGCCTCAAGGAGCTCCTACAATGAGCAGTTCTTC	CASSLASRSSYNEQFF
NA	TRBV7-6	TRBJ2-3	NA	TGTGCCAGCAGCTTGAGCGGGAGCACAGATACGCAGTATTTT	CASSLSGSTDTQYF
NA	TRBV2	TRBJ2-5	NA	TGTGCCAGCAGGGGCAGGGGCGGAGAGACCCAGTACTTC	CASRGRGGETQYF